This passage covers 9 T cell receptor beta chains from one sample sequenced in a study of read filtering for tumor transcriptome and immune sequencing. This library used approximately 370 ng RNA and molecular barcoded adaptors spanning alpha/delta and beta/gamma chains. MiXCR, run by TCRdb on the reads, gives a single entry per CDR3 protein. The table has approximately 43,000 distinct CDR3 sequences, roughly an eighth seen once. Sequenced: a population of CD138-negative cells sorted from bone marrow. The receptors originated from a donor aged 40 or over with multiple myeloma.

This clonotype was recorded many times. The J gene is TRBJ2-1, the V gene TRBV6-5; D is unresolved. V lost 2 bases and J lost 4, with 3 bases in between. There are 12 residues in the CDR3. CDR1 is MNHEY and CDR2 is SVGAGI in the germline V gene. The CDR3 sequence is CASSYRYNEQFF. CDR3 DNA sequence: TGTGCCAGCAGTTACCGGTACAATGAGCAGTTCTTC.

In its sample, this clonotype was seen many times. The chain is built from TRBV7-8 and TRBJ2-3; 7 bases are a match to TRBD2. Germline CDR1 reads SGHVS; CDR2 reads FQNEAQ. CDR3 length: 16 residues. The V segment lost 1 base and the J segment 0 bases; nucleotides outside the gene matches: 4. CDR3 in amino acids: CASSLGASGSTDTQYF. The CDR3 DNA sequence: TGTGCCAGCAGCTTAGGGGCTAGCGGCAGCACAGATACGCAGTATTTT.

This clonotype was counted many times. The chain combines TRBV28 with TRBJ1-4; D is unresolved. The CDR3 has 15 residues. Germline V gives CDR1 MDHEN, CDR2 SYDVKM. The V end was cut by 1 base, the J end by 8 bases, with 14 bases between. Written as DNA, the CDR3 is TGTGCCAGCAGTTTATCGGCTCCACTTGGGGAAAAACTGTTTTTT. This translates into CASSLSAPLGEKLFF.

This clonotype was counted ten times or more. The V call is TRBV2, the J call TRBJ2-7; TRBD2 matches at 12 bases. Losses at the gene ends were 8 bases for V and 3 bases for J; bases not matched to a gene: 2. There are 13 residues in the CDR3. CDR1 SNHLY and CDR2 FYNNEI come from the germline V gene. The CDR3 spells CASRLAGDYEQYF. CDR3 in DNA: TGTGCCAGCCGACTAGCGGGAGACTACGAGCAGTACTTC.

This clonotype showed up many times. The V and J genes are TRBV20-1 and TRBJ1-1, with D hard to call. V shed 5 bases and J shed 1 base, with 11 bases lying between them. The germline V gene encodes CDR1 DFQATT and CDR2 SNEGSKA (reference sequence). There are 13 residues in the CDR3. CDR3 in DNA: TGCAGTGCTTCCGGACTTACGAACACTGAAGCTTTCTTT. Translated, it gives CSASGLTNTEAFF.

This clonotype was detected many times. The gene calls are TRBV6-4 and TRBJ2-1; D uncertain. The CDR3 is 14 amino acids. Germline values: CDR1 MRHNA, CDR2 SNTAGT. The V and J ends lost 4 bases and 4 bases respectively, with 11 bases between them. The CDR3 region has the DNA TGTGCCAGCAGTGCCCCTGTGTATTACAATGAGCAGTTCTTC. As protein: CASSAPVYYNEQFF.

This clonotype was counted ten times or more. The chain joins TRBV5-4 to TRBJ2-7, with unresolved D. Trimming stripped 0 bases from V and 4 bases from J, with 5 bases between. The CDR3 covers 12 residues. The V gene's germline CDR1 is SGHNT and CDR2 YYREEE (reference sequence). CDR3 region: CASSLVGYEQYF. The CDR3 DNA reads TGTGCCAGCAGCTTGGTTGGATACGAGCAGTACTTC.

This clonotype was found many times. The gene calls are TRBV29-1 and TRBJ2-5; 9 bases are shared with TRBD2. The junction had 4 bases not matched to a gene; V was cut back by 3 bases and J by 5 bases. CDR1 and CDR2 (germline): SQVTM, ANQGSEA. This CDR3 region has 13 residues. This CDR3 is CSVDGTSRETQYF. In DNA form, the CDR3 reads TGCAGCGTTGATGGGACTAGCAGGGAGACCCAGTACTTC.

In this sample, this clonotype turned up many times. This chain links TRBV27 with TRBJ2-7; 7 positions agree with TRBD1. From germline, CDR1 is MNHEY and CDR2 SMNVEV (reference sequence). There are 15 residues in the CDR3. The V and J ends lost 5 bases and 2 bases, in that order; junction bases with no gene match: 9. DNA for the CDR3: TGTGCCAGCAGTCCGGGACAGACTTACACCTACGAGCAGTACTTC. This sequence encodes CASSPGQTYTYEQYF.